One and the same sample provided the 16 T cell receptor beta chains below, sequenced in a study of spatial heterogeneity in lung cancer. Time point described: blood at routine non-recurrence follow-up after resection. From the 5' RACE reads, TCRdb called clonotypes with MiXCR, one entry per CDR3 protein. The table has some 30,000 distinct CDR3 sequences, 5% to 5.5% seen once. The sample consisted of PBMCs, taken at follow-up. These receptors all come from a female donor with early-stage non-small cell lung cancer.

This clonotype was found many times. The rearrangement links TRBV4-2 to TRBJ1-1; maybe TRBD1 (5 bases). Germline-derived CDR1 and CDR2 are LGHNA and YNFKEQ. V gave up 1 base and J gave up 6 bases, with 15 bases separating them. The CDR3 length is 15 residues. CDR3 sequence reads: CASSQVSMGVPEAFF. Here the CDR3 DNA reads TGTGCCAGCAGCCAAGTGAGCATGGGGGTACCTGAAGCTTTCTTT.

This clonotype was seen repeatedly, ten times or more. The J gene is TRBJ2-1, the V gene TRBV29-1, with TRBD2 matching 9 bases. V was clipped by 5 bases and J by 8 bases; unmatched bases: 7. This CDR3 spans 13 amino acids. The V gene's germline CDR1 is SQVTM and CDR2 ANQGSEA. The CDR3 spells CSVSAGGIYEQFF. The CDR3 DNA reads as TGCAGCGTTTCGGCGGGAGGGATATATGAGCAGTTCTTC.

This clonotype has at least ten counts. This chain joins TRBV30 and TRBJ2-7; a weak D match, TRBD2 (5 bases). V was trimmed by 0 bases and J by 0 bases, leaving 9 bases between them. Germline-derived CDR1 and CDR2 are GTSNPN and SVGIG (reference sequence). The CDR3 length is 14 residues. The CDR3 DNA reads TGTGCCTGGAGTGTACTTGCGGGCTCCTACGAGCAGTACTTC. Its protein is CAWSVLAGSYEQYF.

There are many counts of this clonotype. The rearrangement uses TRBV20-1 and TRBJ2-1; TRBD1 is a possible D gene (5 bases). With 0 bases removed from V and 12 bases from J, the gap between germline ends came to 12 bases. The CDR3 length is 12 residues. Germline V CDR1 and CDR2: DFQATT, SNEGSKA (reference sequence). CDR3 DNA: TGCAGTGCTAGAGATGAAGGGGCGGTGCAGTTCTTC. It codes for CSARDEGAVQFF.

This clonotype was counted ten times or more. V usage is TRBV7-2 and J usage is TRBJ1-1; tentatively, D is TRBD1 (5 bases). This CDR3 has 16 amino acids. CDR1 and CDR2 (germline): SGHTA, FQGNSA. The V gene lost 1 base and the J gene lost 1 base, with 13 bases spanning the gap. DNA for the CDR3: TGTGCCAGCAGCTTAGTATGGGGACGGCAGAACACTGAAGCTTTCTTT. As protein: CASSLVWGRQNTEAFF.

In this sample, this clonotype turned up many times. The CDR3 DNA is TGTGCCAGCAGTGGGATTGGGGCCGGAGACAGGGGGCAAGAGACCCAGTACTTC. Its protein product is CASSGIGAGDRGQETQYF. The chain is built from TRBV2 and TRBJ2-5; the match to TRBD1 covers 9 bases. This CDR3 contains 18 residues. Germline assignment: CDR1 SNHLY and CDR2 FYNNEI. V was clipped by 4 bases and J by 2 bases; unmatched bases: 14.

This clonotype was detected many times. This CDR3 reads CSASVTGTYEQYF. In DNA, the CDR3 is TGCAGTGCTAGTGTAACGGGGACCTACGAGCAGTACTTC. The chain uses TRBV20-1 and TRBJ2-7, with D possibly being TRBD2 (5 bases). This CDR3 region has 13 residues. Trimming cost V 3 bases and J 2 bases, with 11 bases left between them. Germline CDR1 reads DFQATT; CDR2 reads SNEGSKA (reference sequence).

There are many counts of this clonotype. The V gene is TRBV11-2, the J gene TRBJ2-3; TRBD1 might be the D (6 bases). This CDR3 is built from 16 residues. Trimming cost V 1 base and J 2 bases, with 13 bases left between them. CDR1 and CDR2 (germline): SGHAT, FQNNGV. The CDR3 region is CASSLGVDSSTDTQYF. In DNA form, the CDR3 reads TGTGCCAGCAGCTTAGGTGTGGACAGCTCCACAGATACGCAGTATTTT. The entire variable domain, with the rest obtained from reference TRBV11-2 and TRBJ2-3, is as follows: EAGVAQSPRYKIIEKRQSVAFWCNPISGHATLYWYQQILGQGPKLLIQFQNNGVVDDSQLPKDRFSAERLKGVDSTLKIQPAKLEDSAVYLCASSLGVDSSTDTQYFGPGTRLTVL.

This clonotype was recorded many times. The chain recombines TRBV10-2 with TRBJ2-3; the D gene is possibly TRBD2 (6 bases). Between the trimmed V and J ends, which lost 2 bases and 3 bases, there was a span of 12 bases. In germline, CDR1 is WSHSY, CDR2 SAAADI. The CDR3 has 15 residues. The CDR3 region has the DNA TGCGCCAGCAGTGAGGCTAGCGCGCTGACAGATACGCAGTATTTT. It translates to CASSEASALTDTQYF.

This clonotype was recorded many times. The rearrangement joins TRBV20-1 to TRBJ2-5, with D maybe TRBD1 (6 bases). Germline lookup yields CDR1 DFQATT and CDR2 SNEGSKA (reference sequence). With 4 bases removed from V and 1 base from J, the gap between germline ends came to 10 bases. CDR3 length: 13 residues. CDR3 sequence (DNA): TGCAGTGCTATCCGGACAGTCCAAGAGACCCAGTACTTC. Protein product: CSAIRTVQETQYF.

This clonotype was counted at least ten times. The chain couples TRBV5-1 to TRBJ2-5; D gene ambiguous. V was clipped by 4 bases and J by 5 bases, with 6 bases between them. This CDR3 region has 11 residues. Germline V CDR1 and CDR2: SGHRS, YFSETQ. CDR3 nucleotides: TGCGCCAGCAGCCCGAAGGAGACCCAGTACTTC. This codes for CASSPKETQYF.

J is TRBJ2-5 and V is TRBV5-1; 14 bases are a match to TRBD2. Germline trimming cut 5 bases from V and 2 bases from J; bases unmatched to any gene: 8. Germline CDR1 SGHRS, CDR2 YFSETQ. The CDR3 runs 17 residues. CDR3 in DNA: TGCGCCAGCAGTTCTGGAGGACTAGCGGGGGGACAAGAGACCCAGTACTTC. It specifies CASSSGGLAGGQETQYF.

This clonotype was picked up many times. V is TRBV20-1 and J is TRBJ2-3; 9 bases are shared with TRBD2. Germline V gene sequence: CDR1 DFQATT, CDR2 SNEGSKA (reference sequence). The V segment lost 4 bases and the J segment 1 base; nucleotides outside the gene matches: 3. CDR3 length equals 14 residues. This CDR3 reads CSANSGGGTDTQYF. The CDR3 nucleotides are TGCAGTGCTAATAGCGGGGGTGGCACAGATACGCAGTATTTT.

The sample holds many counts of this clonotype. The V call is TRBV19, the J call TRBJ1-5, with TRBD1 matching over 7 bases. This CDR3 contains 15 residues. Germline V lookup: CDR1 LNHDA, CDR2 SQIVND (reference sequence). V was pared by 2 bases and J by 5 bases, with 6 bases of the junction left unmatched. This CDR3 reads CASSISRTGDQPQHF. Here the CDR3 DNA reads TGTGCCAGTAGTATATCCCGGACAGGCGATCAGCCCCAGCATTTT.

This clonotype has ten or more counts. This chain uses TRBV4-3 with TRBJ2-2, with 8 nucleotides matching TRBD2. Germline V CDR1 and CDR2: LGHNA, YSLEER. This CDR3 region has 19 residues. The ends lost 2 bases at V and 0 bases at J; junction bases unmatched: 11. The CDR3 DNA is TGCGCCAGCAGCCAAAACAGACTTAGAGCGGGGGCGAACACCGGGGAGCTGTTTTTT. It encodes CASSQNRLRAGANTGELFF.

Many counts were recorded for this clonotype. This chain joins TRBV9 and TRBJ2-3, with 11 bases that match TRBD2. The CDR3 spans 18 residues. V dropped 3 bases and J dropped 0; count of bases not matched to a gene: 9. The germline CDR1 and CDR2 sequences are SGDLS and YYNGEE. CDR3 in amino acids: CASSASISGGASTDTQYF. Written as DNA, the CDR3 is TGTGCCAGCAGCGCCTCGATTAGCGGGGGGGCGAGCACAGATACGCAGTATTTT.